The 3 T cell receptor beta chains below all came from one sample that was sequenced in a study of human T cells and chemical hapten exposure (dated by TCRdb to the early 2020s). What this sample's time point label stands for: pre-sensitization, week 0. The treatment or condition label corresponds to: therapeutic diphenylcyclopropenone sensitization with weekly scalp DPC. Library generation was performed with RACE. TCRdb names NextSeq 500 as the instrument used. The public reads were reprocessed in TCRdb via fastp at Q25 and MiXCR, keeping in-frame beta chains. Rows merge per CDR3 protein into single entries with the most common DNA and genes. The sample yields approximately 400,000 distinct CDR3 sequences; 4% to 6% were counted once. Approximately 2.4% of the sample comes from the top ten. The starting material was whole blood, obtained in connection with sensitization to the hapten diphenylcyclopropenone (DPC). The receptors shown here come from a woman between 45 and 60 years old with alopecia areata. Some clones in this sample may be carry-over from other donors' samples.

In its sample, this clonotype was seen many times. The chain joins TRBV6-6 to TRBJ2-3, with D possibly matching TRBD2 (5 bases). Germline V lookup: CDR1 MNHNY, CDR2 SVGAGI (reference sequence). The CDR3 contains 16 residues. V lost 6 bases, J lost 1 base, and 17 bases lay in between. The CDR3 sequence: CASSPVDWTGTDTQYF. The CDR3 DNA is TGTGCCAGCAGCCCAGTCGACTGGACTGGCACAGATACGCAGTATTTT.

Ten or more counts support this clonotype. The J gene is TRBJ2-7, the V gene TRBV7-8; 9 positions agree with TRBD2. From germline, CDR1 is SGHVS and CDR2 FQNEAQ. V lost 0 bases to trimming and J lost 5 bases; unmatched junction nucleotides: 2. CDR3 size: 14 residues. The CDR3 coding sequence is TGTGCCAGCAGCTTAGCCTGGACTAGCGACGAGCAGTACTTC. Its translation: CASSLAWTSDEQYF.

The chain carries TRBV5-1 and TRBJ2-7; perhaps TRBD1 as D (6 bases). This CDR3 spans 16 amino acids. CDR1 SGHRS and CDR2 YFSETQ come from the germline V gene. V lost 5 bases, J lost 2 bases, and 20 bases lay in between. CDR3 sequence (DNA): TGCGCCAGCAGGTCGGCTGCAGGGGCGGGCCCCTACGAGCAGTACTTC. Residues: CASRSAAGAGPYEQYF.